This TCR beta chain was found in a study of OX40 agonist ivuxolimab in advanced cancers. Study background: Every 2 weeks, patients received ivuxolimab intravenously, dosed at 0.01 to 10 mg/kg. Three patients showed partial responses: one hepatocellular carcinoma and two cutaneous melanoma cases.

Findings and limits, study-wide: Specificity for antigen went undetermined in the expanded peripheral T cells.

Only in-frame clones appear in the TCRdb table, and some are missing; sequencing was by immunoSEQ multiplex PCR. The sample lists over 55,000 clones; around 94% were seen once. Note on this clone: Antigen specificity is unknown.

Looked up from germline, CDR1 is SNHLY and CDR2 is FYNNEI. With 10 bases removed from V and 2 bases from J, the gap between germline ends came to 13 bases. The CDR3 covers 13 residues. This TCR derives from an adult with an advanced solid tumor such as melanoma, head and neck, liver or kidney cancer. The chain combines TRBV2 with TRBJ2-3, with D possibly TRBD2 on 6 matching bases. The input for sequencing was CD4+ or CD8+ T cells sorted from blood, taken in a trial of the OX40 agonist ivuxolimab. The DNA of the CDR3 is TGTGCCACCAAAGCGGGTTACACAGATACGCAGTATTTT. As protein: CATKAGYTDTQYF.